A single sample is the source of the 22 T cell receptor beta chains below, sequenced in a study of beta chain features in type 1 diabetes. Regarding the study as a whole: All four CD4+ subsets from Type 1 diabetes patients carried moderately but significantly shorter TCRB CDR3s.

These TCRs' antigens remain unknown. Expressed TCRB transcripts were sequenced, since all the RNA that had been isolated was reverse transcribed. Sequencing used immunoSEQ multiplex PCR; TCRdb keeps in-frame clones, though not all of them. The sample records 25,000 to 30,000 clones, 65% being singletons. Input material: Tregs from blood. These receptors came from a woman aged 25 to 39 with type 1 diabetes.

The chain carries TRBV29-1 and TRBJ2-1, with TRBD2 identical over 12 bases. There are 16 residues in the CDR3. CDR1 is SQVTM, CDR2 ANQGSEA, per germline. The CDR3 nucleotides read TGCACCTTCCGGAGACTAGCGGGAGCAATTGGCAATGAGCAGTTCTTC. Its translation: CTFRRLAGAIGNEQFF.

The genes are TRBV4-2 and TRBJ1-2; D uncertain. From germline, CDR1 is LGHNA and CDR2 YNFKEQ. The V and J ends lost 0 bases and 5 bases respectively, with 10 bases between them. CDR3 size: 14 residues. The CDR3 spells CASSQDHADYGYTF. The CDR3 DNA is TGTGCCAGCAGCCAAGATCATGCGGATTATGGCTACACCTTC.

This clone appeared a few times. The chain couples TRBV2 to TRBJ2-2; the match to TRBD2 covers 7 bases. Trimming took 4 bases from V and 1 from J; bases not matched to a gene: 3. The CDR3 totals 15 residues. Germline V gene data show CDR1 as SNHLY and CDR2 as FYNNEI. The CDR3 protein is CASSGTSVNTGELFF. The CDR3 DNA is TGTGCCAGCAGTGGAACTAGCGTGAACACCGGGGAGCTGTTTTTT. Supplemented by reference TRBV2 and TRBJ2-2, the full variable domain reads EPEVTQTPSHQVTQMGQEVILRCVPISNHLYFYWYRQILGQKVEFLVSFYNNEISEKSEIFDDQFSVERPDGSNFTLKIRSTKLEDSAMYFCASSGTSVNTGELFFGEGSRLTVL.

This chain's CDR3 is CASSLYPGQGIYEQYF. As DNA, the CDR3 is TGTGCCAGCAGCCTTTATCCGGGACAGGGCATCTACGAGCAGTACTTC. The rearrangement joins TRBV7-3 to TRBJ2-7, with 9 positions matching TRBD1. The CDR3 has 16 residues. The trim removed 5 bases at V and 3 bases at J, leaving 11 bases unmatched. The V gene's germline CDR1 is SGHTA and CDR2 FQGTGA.

This CDR3 is CASSFRDYGYTF. In DNA form, the CDR3 reads TGTGCCAGCAGCTTCCGGGACTATGGCTACACCTTC. V usage is TRBV7-8 and J usage is TRBJ1-2, with D hard to call. Trimming removed 3 bases at V and 3 bases at J, with 5 bases between. The germline V gene has CDR1 SGHVS and CDR2 FQNEAQ. This CDR3 is 12 amino acids long.

The J gene is TRBJ2-1, the V gene TRBV19; 14 bases are shared with TRBD2. CDR1 is LNHDA, CDR2 SQIVND, per germline (reference sequence). The CDR3 runs to 15 residues. Trimming removed 4 bases from V and 8 bases from J; junction bases left unmatched: 4. This CDR3 is CASSRGTSGSDEQFF. CDR3 sequence (DNA): TGTGCCAGTAGTAGAGGGACTAGCGGGAGTGATGAGCAGTTCTTC.

V usage is TRBV14 and J usage is TRBJ2-1; possible D gene TRBD2, 6 bases. Germline V lookup: CDR1 SGHDN, CDR2 FVKESK. This CDR3 has 14 amino acids. V was trimmed by 4 bases and J by 9 bases, leaving 16 bases between them. The CDR3 DNA sequence: TGTGCCAGCAGCCTGCTTCCGGGAGTGCTTGAGCAGTTCTTC. The encoded protein is CASSLLPGVLEQFF.

The chain recombines TRBV7-9 with TRBJ1-5; D remains ambiguous. V lost 1 base to trimming and J lost 4 bases, with 5 bases between them. Germline V lookup: CDR1 SEHNR, CDR2 FQNEAQ (reference sequence). This CDR3 spans 13 amino acids. CDR3 sequence reads: CASSLVANQPQHF. The CDR3 DNA sequence: TGTGCCAGCAGCTTAGTAGCAAATCAGCCCCAGCATTTT.

The chain joins TRBV19 to TRBJ2-1; TRBD1 matches at 10 bases. The CDR3 spans 14 residues. Trimming at V came to 7 bases and at J to 7 bases, leaving 7 bases not matched to a gene. The germline gives CDR1 LNHDA, CDR2 SQIVND (reference sequence). This chain's CDR3 is CASIPRDRGNEQFF. For the CDR3, the DNA is TGTGCCAGTATCCCCCGGGACAGGGGAAATGAGCAGTTCTTC. Variable domain in full (rest from reference TRBV19 and TRBJ2-1): DGGITQSPKYLFRKEGQNVTLSCEQNLNHDAMYWYRQDPGQGLRLIYYSQIVNDFQKGDIAEGYSVSREKKESFPLTVTSAQKNPTAFYLCASIPRDRGNEQFFGPGTRLTVL.

This chain joins TRBV2 and TRBJ1-5, with D possibly matching TRBD1 (6 bases). This CDR3 comprises 15 residues. V lost 7 bases and J 2 bases, leaving 15 bases between the germline ends. The germline gives CDR1 SNHLY, CDR2 FYNNEI. The DNA for the CDR3 is TGTGCCAGCAACAGGGAAATAGGGGGCAATCAGCCCCAGCATTTT. It codes for CASNREIGGNQPQHF.

The chain recombines TRBV28 with TRBJ1-2; no firm D call. This CDR3 has 12 amino acids. The V end lost 6 bases, the J end lost 6 bases, and 11 bases lay between the germline ends. Per the germline V gene, CDR1 is MDHEN and CDR2 is SYDVKM. The CDR3 coding sequence is TGTGCCAGCAGCACCGGTACTAATGGCTACACCTTC. Translated, it gives CASSTGTNGYTF.

V usage is TRBV29-1 and J usage is TRBJ2-7, with TRBD2 matching 10 bases. The J segment lost 2 bases and the V segment lost 3 bases, leaving 7 bases of the junction unmatched. The CDR3 has 15 amino acids. Germline lookup yields CDR1 SQVTM and CDR2 ANQGSEA. The CDR3 nucleotides read TGCAGCGTTGAGCTTCTAGCGGGAGTGACCTACGAGCAGTACTTC. Translation gives CSVELLAGVTYEQYF.

In this sample, this clone turned up a few times. CDR3 in DNA: TGTGCCAGCAGCCCCCTAGCGGGCCCCTACAATGAGCAGTTCTTC. Its translation is CASSPLAGPYNEQFF. V usage is TRBV7-3 and J usage is TRBJ2-1; 8 nucleotides match TRBD2. This CDR3 is built from 15 residues. Germline CDR1 reads SGHTA; CDR2 reads FQGTGA. J was trimmed by 2 bases and V by 5 bases; bases with no gene match: 5. The whole variable domain, filled in from reference TRBV7-3 and TRBJ2-1, reads GAGVSQTPSNKVTEKGKYVELRCDPISGHTALYWYRQSLGQGPEFLIYFQGTGAADDSGLPNDRFFAVRPEGSVSTLKIQRTERGDSAVYLCASSPLAGPYNEQFFGPGTRLTVL.

The chain joins TRBV19 to TRBJ1-4; a weak D match, TRBD1 (5 bases). Trimming pared 5 bases from V and 2 bases from J, leaving 9 bases between. In germline, CDR1 is LNHDA, CDR2 SQIVND (reference sequence). This CDR3 is 14 amino acids long. The CDR3 loop is CASSGGVTNEKLFF. The CDR3 region has the DNA TGTGCCAGTAGTGGAGGGGTGACTAATGAAAAACTGTTTTTT.

In its sample, this clone was seen a few times. The gene calls are TRBV15 and TRBJ2-2; the match to TRBD2 covers 13 bases. There are 18 residues in the CDR3. The trim removed 8 bases at V and 4 bases at J, leaving 13 bases unmatched. Germline CDR1 reads LNHNV; CDR2 reads YYDKDF (reference sequence). The CDR3, as DNA: TGTGCCACCCAAACCGGGACTAGCGGGAACTGGGGCACCGGGGAGCTGTTTTTT. Amino acids: CATQTGTSGNWGTGELFF.

The rearrangement links TRBV19 to TRBJ2-1; 10 nucleotides align to TRBD2. Germline CDR1 is LNHDA and CDR2 is SQIVND (reference sequence). V was pared by 6 bases and J by 6 bases, with 8 bases of the junction left unmatched. This CDR3 is 15 amino acids long. The CDR3 region is CASSSSGRALNEQFF. The CDR3 region has the DNA TGTGCCAGTAGCTCAAGCGGGAGGGCCCTCAATGAGCAGTTCTTC.

The V call is TRBV5-4, the J call TRBJ2-1; 8 bases are a match to TRBD2. This CDR3 is built from 16 residues. Losses at the gene ends were 2 bases for V and 4 bases for J; bases not matched to a gene: 8. Germline V gene sequence: CDR1 SGHNT, CDR2 YYREEE (reference sequence). CDR3 amino acids: CASSFHPAGVYNEQFF. DNA of the CDR3: TGTGCCAGCAGCTTTCATCCAGCGGGAGTATACAATGAGCAGTTCTTC.

The rearrangement joins TRBV5-1 to TRBJ2-2; D is perhaps TRBD2 (5 bases). The CDR3 is 16 residues long. V dropped 0 bases and J dropped 5 bases, with 14 bases sitting between them. CDR1 and CDR2 (germline): SGHRS, YFSETQ. The CDR3 DNA is TGCGCCAGCAGCTTGGGTCGGCGGGCAACTACCGGGGAGCTGTTTTTT. Translating it yields CASSLGRRATTGELFF.

The chain combines TRBV28 with TRBJ1-1; the D gene is possibly TRBD1 (5 bases). CDR3 length: 14 residues. V lost 6 bases and J lost 0, with 11 bases in between. Germline CDR1 and CDR2: MDHEN and SYDVKM. Here the CDR3 reads CASSVGQMNTEAFF. The CDR3 DNA follows: TGTGCCAGCAGCGTCGGACAAATGAACACTGAAGCTTTCTTT.

The chain carries TRBV4-1 and TRBJ1-1, with 7 bases lining up with TRBD1. The CDR3 length is 14 residues. V trimming: 5 bases; J trimming: 1 base; junction bases outside the gene matches: 4. Germline CDR1 MGHRA, CDR2 YSYEKL. CDR3 loop: CASSRGQSNTEAFF. In DNA form, the CDR3 reads TGCGCCAGCAGCAGGGGACAGTCGAACACTGAAGCTTTCTTT.

The chain combines TRBV6-5 with TRBJ1-2; no firm D call. CDR1 and CDR2 (germline): MNHEY, SVGAGI. V gave up 4 bases and J gave up 6 bases, with 15 bases separating them. The CDR3 extends over 14 amino acids. In DNA form, the CDR3 reads TGTGCCAGCAGTTTAGGAGAAGGTTGGAATGGCTACACCTTC. It codes for CASSLGEGWNGYTF.

This clone was seen only a few times. The chain couples TRBV19 to TRBJ2-1, with 7 bases fitting TRBD1. Germline CDR1 LNHDA, CDR2 SQIVND (reference sequence). The CDR3 spans 15 residues. With V trimmed by 6 bases and J by 16 bases, 21 bases remained unmatched. The CDR3 sequence: CASSSATSGTAKSFF. The CDR3 bases are TGTGCCAGTAGCTCCGCAACCTCCGGGACAGCTAAATCCTTCTTC.